This TCR beta chain was sequenced for a study of blood T cell repertoires in COVID-19. Trimming removed 1 base from V and 0 bases from J; junction bases left unmatched: 5. The CDR3 is made up of 16 amino acids. Per germline, CDR1 WSHSY and CDR2 SAAADI. This table comes from immunoSEQ multiplex PCR, and its TCRdb copy is limited to in-frame clones, with some not included. The data contain hundreds of thousands of clones, 80% to 90% of them singletons. Source material: peripheral blood. This clonotype was obtained from a woman aged 25 to 39 with active or convalescent COVID-19. This rearrangement joins TRBV10-2 to TRBJ1-1, with TRBD1 matching over 7 bases. The CDR3 sequence: CASSEFRGSMNTEAFF. CDR3 nucleotides: TGCGCCAGCAGTGAGTTCAGGGGGAGCATGAACACTGAAGCTTTCTTT.